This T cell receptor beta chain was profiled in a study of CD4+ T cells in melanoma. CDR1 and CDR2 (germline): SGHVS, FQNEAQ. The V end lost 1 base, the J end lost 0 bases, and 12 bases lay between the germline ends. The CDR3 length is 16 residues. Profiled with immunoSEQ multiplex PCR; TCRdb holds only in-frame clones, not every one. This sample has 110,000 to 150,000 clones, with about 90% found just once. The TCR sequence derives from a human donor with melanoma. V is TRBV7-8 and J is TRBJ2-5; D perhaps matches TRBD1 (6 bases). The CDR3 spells CASSLGGGGYQETQYF. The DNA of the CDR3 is TGTGCCAGCAGCTTAGGAGGGGGTGGTTACCAAGAGACCCAGTACTTC. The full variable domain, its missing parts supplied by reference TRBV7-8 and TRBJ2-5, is GAGVSQSPRYKVAKRGQDVALRCDPISGHVSLFWYQQALGQGPEFLTYFQNEAQLDKSGLPSDRFFAERPEGSVSTLKIQRTQQEDSAVYLCASSLGGGGYQETQYFGPGTRLLVL.